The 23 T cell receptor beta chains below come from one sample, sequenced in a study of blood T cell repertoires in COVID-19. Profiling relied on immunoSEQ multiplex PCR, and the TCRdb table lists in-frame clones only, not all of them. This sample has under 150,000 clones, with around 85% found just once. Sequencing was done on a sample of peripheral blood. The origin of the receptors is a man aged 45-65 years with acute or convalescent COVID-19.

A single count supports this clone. The CDR3 DNA reads as TGTGCCAGCAGCCTTAGCGGGGGCGCCTACAATGAGCAGTTCTTC. Residues: CASSLSGGAYNEQFF. The chain has TRBV7-3 and TRBJ2-1; TRBD2 aligns across 9 bases. The CDR3 is 15 amino acids. Germline CDR1 is SGHTA and CDR2 is FQGTGA. V shed 5 bases, J shed 2 bases, and the junction held 4 bases outside the gene matches.

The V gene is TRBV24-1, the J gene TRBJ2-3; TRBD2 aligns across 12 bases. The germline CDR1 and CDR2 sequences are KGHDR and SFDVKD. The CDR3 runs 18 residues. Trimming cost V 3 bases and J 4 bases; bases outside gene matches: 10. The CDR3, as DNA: TGTGCCACCAGTGATCCATCCCCTCCTAGCGGGGGGGCAGATACGCAGTATTTT. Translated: CATSDPSPPSGGADTQYF.

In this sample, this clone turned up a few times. CDR3 protein: CASSQDGQDRDYGYTF. The CDR3 bases are TGTGCCAGCAGCCAAGATGGGCAGGACAGGGATTATGGCTACACCTTC. The chain recombines TRBV4-2 with TRBJ1-2, with TRBD1 matching over 8 bases. CDR1 LGHNA and CDR2 YNFKEQ come from the germline V gene. V gave up 0 bases and J gave up 5 bases; unmatched junction bases: 8. The CDR3 has 16 amino acids.

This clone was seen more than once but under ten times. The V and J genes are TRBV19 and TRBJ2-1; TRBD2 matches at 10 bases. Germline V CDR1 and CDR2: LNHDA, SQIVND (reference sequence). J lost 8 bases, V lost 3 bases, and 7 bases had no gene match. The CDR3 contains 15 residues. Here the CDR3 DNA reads TGTGCCAGTAGTATTCTGAGCGGGGGGGCCTATGAGCAGTTCTTC. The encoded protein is CASSILSGGAYEQFF. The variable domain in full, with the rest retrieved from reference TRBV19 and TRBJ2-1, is DGGITQSPKYLFRKEGQNVTLSCEQNLNHDAMYWYRQDPGQGLRLIYYSQIVNDFQKGDIAEGYSVSREKKESFPLTVTSAQKNPTAFYLCASSILSGGAYEQFFGPGTRLTVL.

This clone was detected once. The CDR3 is CASGGTGAGGELFF. CDR3 coding DNA: TGTGCCAGCGGTGGGACAGGGGCGGGCGGGGAGCTGTTTTTT. The chain combines TRBV7-3 with TRBJ2-2, with 10 bases fitting TRBD1. Germline loops: CDR1 SGHTA, CDR2 FQGTGA. Trimming took 8 bases from V and 7 from J; bases not matched to a gene: 7. This CDR3 has 14 residues. The full variable domain, completed using reference TRBV7-3 and TRBJ2-2, is GAGVSQTPSNKVTEKGKYVELRCDPISGHTALYWYRQSLGQGPEFLIYFQGTGAADDSGLPNDRFFAVRPEGSVSTLKIQRTERGDSAVYLCASGGTGAGGELFFGEGSRLTVL.

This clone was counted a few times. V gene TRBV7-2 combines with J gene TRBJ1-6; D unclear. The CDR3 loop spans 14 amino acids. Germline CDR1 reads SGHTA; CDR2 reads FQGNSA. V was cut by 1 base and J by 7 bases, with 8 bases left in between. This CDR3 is CASSLVSRNSPLHF. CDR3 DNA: TGTGCCAGCAGCTTAGTTAGTCGAAATTCACCCCTCCACTTT.

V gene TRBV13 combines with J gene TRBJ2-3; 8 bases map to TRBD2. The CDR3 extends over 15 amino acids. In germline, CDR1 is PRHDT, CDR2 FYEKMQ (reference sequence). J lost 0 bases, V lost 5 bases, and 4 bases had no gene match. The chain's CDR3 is CASSTGTSSTDTQYF. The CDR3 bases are TGTGCCAGCAGCACCGGGACTAGTAGCACAGATACGCAGTATTTT. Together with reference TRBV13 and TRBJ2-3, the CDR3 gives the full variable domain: AAGVIQSPRHLIKEKRETATLKCYPIPRHDTVYWYQQGPGQDPQFLISFYEKMQSDKGSIPDRFSAQQFSDYHSELNMSSLELGDSALYFCASSTGTSSTDTQYFGPGTRLTVL.

The CDR3 nucleotides read TGTGCCAGCAGTTACGACAGAAATAGCAATCAGCCCCAGCATTTT. It yields the protein CASSYDRNSNQPQHF. The chain recombines TRBV6-5 with TRBJ1-5, with TRBD1 as a possible D gene (5 bases). The V end lost 2 bases, the J end lost 0 bases, and 8 bases lay between the germline ends. This CDR3 is built from 15 residues. CDR1 and CDR2 from the germline V gene are MNHEY and SVGAGI.

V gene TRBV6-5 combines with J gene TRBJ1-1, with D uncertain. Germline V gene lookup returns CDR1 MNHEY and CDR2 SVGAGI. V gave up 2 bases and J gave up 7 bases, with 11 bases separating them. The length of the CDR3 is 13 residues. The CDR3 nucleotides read TGTGCCAGCAGTTACAAGCGGCAGCTTGAAGCTTTCTTT. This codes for CASSYKRQLEAFF.

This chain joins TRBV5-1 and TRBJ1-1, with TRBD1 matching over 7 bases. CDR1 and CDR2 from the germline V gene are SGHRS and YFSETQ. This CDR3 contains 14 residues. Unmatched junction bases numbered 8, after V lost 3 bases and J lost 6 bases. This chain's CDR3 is CASSSTGPKAEAFF. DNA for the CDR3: TGCGCCAGCAGCTCGACAGGGCCGAAGGCTGAAGCTTTCTTT.

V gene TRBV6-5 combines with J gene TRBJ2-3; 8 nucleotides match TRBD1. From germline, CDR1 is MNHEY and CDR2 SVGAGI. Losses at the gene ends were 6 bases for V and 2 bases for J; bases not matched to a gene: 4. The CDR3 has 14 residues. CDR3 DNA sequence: TGTGCCAGCAGGGACAGGGCAATCACAGATACGCAGTATTTT. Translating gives CASRDRAITDTQYF.

The CDR3 nucleotides are TGTGCCACCAGTGTCTCGCCGGGACAGGGGGCGCGTGAGGATGAAAAACTGTTTTTT. It yields the protein CATSVSPGQGAREDEKLFF. This chain connects TRBV24-1 to TRBJ1-4; 12 bases fit TRBD1. CDR1 and CDR2 from the germline V gene are KGHDR and SFDVKD. The CDR3 loop spans 19 amino acids. V was clipped by 5 bases and J by 6 bases; unmatched bases: 15.

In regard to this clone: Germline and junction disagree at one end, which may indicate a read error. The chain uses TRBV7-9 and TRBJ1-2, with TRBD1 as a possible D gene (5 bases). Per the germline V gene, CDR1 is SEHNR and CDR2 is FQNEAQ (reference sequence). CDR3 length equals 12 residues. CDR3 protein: CASSSKLSGLLF. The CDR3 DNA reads TGTGCCAGCAGCTCAAAATTGTCGGGACTACTCTTC.

CDR3 in DNA: TGTGCCAGCAGTCCTACAGGGTTAAAACAGCCCCAGCATTTT. Its translation is CASSPTGLKQPQHF. The chain uses TRBV6-6 and TRBJ1-5; TRBD1 is a possible D gene (6 bases). Between the trimmed V and J ends, which lost 5 bases and 7 bases, there was a span of 15 bases. Looked up from germline, CDR1 is MNHNY and CDR2 is SVGAGI (reference sequence). The CDR3 has 14 amino acids.

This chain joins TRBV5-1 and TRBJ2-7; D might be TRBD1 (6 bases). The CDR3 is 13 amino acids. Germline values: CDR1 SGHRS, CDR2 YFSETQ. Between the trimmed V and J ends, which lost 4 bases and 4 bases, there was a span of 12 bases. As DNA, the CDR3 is TGCGCCAGCAGCGAGGGACACTCGTACGAGCAGTACTTC. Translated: CASSEGHSYEQYF.

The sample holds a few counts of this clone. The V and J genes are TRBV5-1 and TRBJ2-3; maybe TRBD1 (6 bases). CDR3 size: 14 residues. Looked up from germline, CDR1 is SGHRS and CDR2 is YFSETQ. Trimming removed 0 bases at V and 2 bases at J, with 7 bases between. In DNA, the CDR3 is TGCGCCAGCAGCTTGGGGACAGCCACAGATACGCAGTATTTT. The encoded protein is CASSLGTATDTQYF.

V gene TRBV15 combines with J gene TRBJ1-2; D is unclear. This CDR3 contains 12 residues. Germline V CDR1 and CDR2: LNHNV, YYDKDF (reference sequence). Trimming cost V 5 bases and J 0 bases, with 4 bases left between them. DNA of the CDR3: TGTGCCACCAGCGCGGCTAACTATGGCTACACCTTC. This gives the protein CATSAANYGYTF.

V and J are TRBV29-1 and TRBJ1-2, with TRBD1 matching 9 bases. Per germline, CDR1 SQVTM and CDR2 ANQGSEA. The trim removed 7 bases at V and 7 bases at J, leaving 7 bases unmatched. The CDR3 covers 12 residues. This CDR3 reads CSAEGQGSGYTF. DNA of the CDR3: TGCAGCGCCGAGGGACAGGGAAGTGGCTACACCTTC.

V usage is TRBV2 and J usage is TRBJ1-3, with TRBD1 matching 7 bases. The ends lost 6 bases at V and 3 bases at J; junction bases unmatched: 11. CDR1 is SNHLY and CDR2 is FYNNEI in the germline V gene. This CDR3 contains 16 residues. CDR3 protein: CASSLRQGLIGNTIYF. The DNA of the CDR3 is TGTGCCAGCAGCCTTCGACAGGGATTAATTGGAAACACCATATATTTT. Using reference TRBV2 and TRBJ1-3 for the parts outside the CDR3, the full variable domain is EPEVTQTPSHQVTQMGQEVILRCVPISNHLYFYWYRQILGQKVEFLVSFYNNEISEKSEIFDDQFSVERPDGSNFTLKIRSTKLEDSAMYFCASSLRQGLIGNTIYFGEGSWLTVV.

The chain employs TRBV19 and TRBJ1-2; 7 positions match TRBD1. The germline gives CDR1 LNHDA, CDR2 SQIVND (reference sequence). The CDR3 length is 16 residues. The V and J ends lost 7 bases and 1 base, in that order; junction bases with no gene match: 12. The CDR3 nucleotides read TGTGCCAGTAACCCGGCAGGGGGTTCCCTTAACTATGGCTACACCTTC. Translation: CASNPAGGSLNYGYTF.

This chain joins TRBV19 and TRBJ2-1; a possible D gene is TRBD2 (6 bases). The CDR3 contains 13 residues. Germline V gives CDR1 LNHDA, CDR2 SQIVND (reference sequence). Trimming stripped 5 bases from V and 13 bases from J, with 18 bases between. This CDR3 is CASSLGLNADQFF. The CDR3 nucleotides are TGTGCCAGTAGTTTGGGACTCAATGCTGACCAGTTCTTC.

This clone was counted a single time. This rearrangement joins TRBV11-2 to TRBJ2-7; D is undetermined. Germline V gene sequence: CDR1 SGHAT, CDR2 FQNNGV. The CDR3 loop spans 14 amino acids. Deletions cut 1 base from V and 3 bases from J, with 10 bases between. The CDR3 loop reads CASSLVPQSYEQYV. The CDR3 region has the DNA TGTGCCAGCAGCTTAGTCCCACAAAGCTACGAGCAGTACGTC.

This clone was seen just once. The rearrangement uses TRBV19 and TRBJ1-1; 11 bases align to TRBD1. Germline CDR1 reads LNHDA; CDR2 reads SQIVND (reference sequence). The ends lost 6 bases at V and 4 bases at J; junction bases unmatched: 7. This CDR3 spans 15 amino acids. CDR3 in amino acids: CASSQRTGGFTEAFF. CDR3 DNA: TGTGCCAGTAGCCAGAGGACAGGGGGCTTCACTGAAGCTTTCTTT. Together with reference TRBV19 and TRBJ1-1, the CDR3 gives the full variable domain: DGGITQSPKYLFRKEGQNVTLSCEQNLNHDAMYWYRQDPGQGLRLIYYSQIVNDFQKGDIAEGYSVSREKKESFPLTVTSAQKNPTAFYLCASSQRTGGFTEAFFGQGTRLTVV.